This T cell receptor beta chain is from a study of beta chain features in type 1 diabetes (dated by TCRdb to the late 2010s). For context, the study as a whole: Mean age, gender distribution, total cell number and subset yield did not differ between patients and healthy donors. A total of around 110,000,000 sorted cells were examined across all samples, and a strong correlation was observed between cell number per subset and RNA yield. In the study, TCRB repertoires of sorted circulating CD4+ T cell subsets from recently diagnosed type 1 diabetes patients were compared with those of matched healthy donors. Regulatory and stem cell-like memory subsets were obtained from only 8 patients and roughly 8 healthy donors, while naive and central memory subsets were obtained from all 30 or so donors. Findings and caveats that apply to the study as a whole: HLA sub-analyses involved small numbers of individuals, so any influence of HLA type on TCRB rearrangement remained unresolved. At VDJ recombination sites, patients with type 1 diabetes made fewer insertions and deleted more nucleotides, a pattern implying thymic rearrangement abnormalities. Shorter templates might have been favored by PCR, but patient and control samples were amplified and corrected together, so both groups would have been affected equally by any skew. Because cDNA was sequenced instead of genomic DNA, highly expressing activated cells could be over-represented, though the groups showed no difference in activation or CD3 levels. Type 1 diabetes patients showed a moderate but significant shortening of TCRB CDR3 length in all four CD4+ subsets. Naive, central memory and regulatory TCRB repertoires appeared to be more alike among patients than among healthy donors.

Each donor gave one peripheral blood draw, averaging approximately 0.12 L, which was collected into heparinised tubes. Using a panel that included CD45RO, CCR7, CD25, CD127, CD95 and CD27, naive, central memory, regulatory and stem cell-like memory CD4+ T cells were sorted on a BD FACSAria II. Every sorted population had a purity above 98%. PBMCs were separated immediately by Lymphoprep density gradient centrifugation and were stained directly, without being cultured. So that batch effects would be minimized, each experiment stained and sorted samples in pairs, pairing one healthy donor with one patient. From V the trimming removes 3 bases and from J it removes 4 bases, while the gene matches leave 5 bases of the junction unaccounted for. The CDR3 measures 15 amino acids from cysteine to phenylalanine. Solely the CDR3 DNA is kept, with 45 bases framed from the first base. CDR1 SGHDT and CDR2 YYEEEE are derived from the germline V gene.

On this clone: Which antigen it targets is not known. Per-base qualities were not stored, and no clone one base away is much larger.

The entire isolated RNA was reverse transcribed using the High Capacity cDNA Reverse Transcription Kit, and thus expressed TCRB transcripts were sequenced. Deep immunoSEQ sequencing was applied to naive, central memory and regulatory T cell samples, giving an average of approximately 3.8 million total reads per sample. Sorted cells were lysed in RLT buffer, and RNA was extracted using DNase-treated RNeasy Micro or Mini kits according to cell number. To prevent cross-contamination, each cell subset was processed individually, whereas patient and healthy donor samples were processed jointly. The immunoSEQ multiplex PCR was used to amplify TCRB sequences from cDNA, yielding 87-bp fragments that span the CDR3 region. Sequencing of the amplicons was performed on the Illumina HiSeq platform. Turning to the authors' computational methods: Synthetic template baselines were used to correct PCR bias computationally, reads within Hamming distance 2 were collapsed, and singletons that could not be merged were discarded. Reads were aligned against IMGT so that V, D and J genes, CDR3 length and insertions or deletions at six rearrangement sites could be assigned. Clonotype counts were normalized to sorted cell number within each subset before computing true diversity and Gini coefficients with the tcR R package. The overlap coefficient, calculated on TCRB nucleotide sequences, was used to measure repertoire sharing. Out-of-frame TCRB sequences from naive cells were analyzed as a proxy for the pre-selection repertoire. In TCRdb, the immuneACCESS table is reduced to in-frame sequences with V and J assigned. These tables do not hold every clone; where another copy was compared, an unresolved V gene accounts for under half, and the others remain unexplained. From that table come the V and J calls and clone size; the DNA was used to work out D and trimming. This sample comprises about 360,000 clones, around 13% of them detected only once. 0.017% of the sample is held by the ten biggest clonotypes.

This TCR derives from a man aged 18 to 30 in good health. Sequenced material: naive CD4+ T cells from blood. The sample's cell subset or site label is to be understood as: true naive CD4+ T cells. The rearrangement combines TRBV5-6 with TRBJ1-5; 9 central bases correspond to TRBD1. This receptor has the CDR3 CASSSGTGWNQPQHF. The sequence in DNA is TGTGCCAGCAGCTCCGGGACAGGGTGGAATCAGCCCCAGCATTTT.